This T cell receptor beta chain was documented in a study of T cells expressing NK-cell markers. As for the study in general: One of the eight sequenced donors was seronegative, whereas the other seven were HCMV-seropositive.

A word on this clonotype: Its antigen remains unidentified.

The TCR beta cDNA came from 5'RACE template switching with UMIs. TCRdb reanalyzed the 5' RACE reads and collapses them to one entry per CDR3 protein, without DNA. The clone table shows fewer than 400,000 distinct CDR3 sequences, with the ten largest holding over 8.5%. Germline V gene lookup returns CDR1 SGHVS and CDR2 FQNEAQ. There are 17 residues in the CDR3. Study observations and caveats: In roughly six donors, dominant NKG2C+ clonotypes were roughly 1.0-7.0% of CD8+ T cells. The CD3+CD56-NKG2C+ fraction of several donors was likewise dominated by these clonotypes.

The TCR was taken from a woman aged 50 to 65 in good health. V is TRBV7-8 and J is TRBJ2-1; TCRdb reports TRBD1, a call that lacks DNA to check it against. The specimen sequenced was blood T cells: a sorted CD56 or NKG2C T cell subset, CD4+ or CD8+ T cells, or bulk PBMC T cells (not recorded which). This CDR3 is CASSLAHGSLRYNEQFF.